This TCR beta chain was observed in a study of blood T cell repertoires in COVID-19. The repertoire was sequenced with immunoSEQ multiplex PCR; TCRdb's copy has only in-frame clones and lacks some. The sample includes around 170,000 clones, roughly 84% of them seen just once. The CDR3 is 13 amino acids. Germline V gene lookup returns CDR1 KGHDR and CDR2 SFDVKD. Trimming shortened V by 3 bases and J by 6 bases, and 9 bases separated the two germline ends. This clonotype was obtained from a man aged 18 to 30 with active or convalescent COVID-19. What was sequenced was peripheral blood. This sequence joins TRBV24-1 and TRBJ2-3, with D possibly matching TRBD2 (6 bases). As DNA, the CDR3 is TGTGCCACCAGTGATCACGGGACTGATACGCAGTATTTT. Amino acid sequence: CATSDHGTDTQYF.